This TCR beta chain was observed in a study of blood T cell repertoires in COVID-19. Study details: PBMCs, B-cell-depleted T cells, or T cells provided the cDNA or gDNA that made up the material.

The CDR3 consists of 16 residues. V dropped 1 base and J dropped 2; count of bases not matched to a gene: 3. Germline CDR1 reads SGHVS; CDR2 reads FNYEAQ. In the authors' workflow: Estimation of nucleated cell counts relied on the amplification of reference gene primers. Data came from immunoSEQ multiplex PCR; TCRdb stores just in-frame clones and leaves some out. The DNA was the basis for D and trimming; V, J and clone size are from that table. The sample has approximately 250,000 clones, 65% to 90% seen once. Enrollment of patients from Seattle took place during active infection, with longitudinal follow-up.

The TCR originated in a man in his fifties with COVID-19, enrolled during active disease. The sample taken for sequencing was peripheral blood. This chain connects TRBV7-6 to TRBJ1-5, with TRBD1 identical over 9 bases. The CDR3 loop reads CASSLGTGVGNQPQHF. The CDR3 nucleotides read TGTGCCAGCAGCTTAGGGACAGGGGTTGGCAATCAGCCCCAGCATTTT. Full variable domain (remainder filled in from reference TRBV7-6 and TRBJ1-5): GAGVSQSPRYKVTKRGQDVALRCDPISGHVSLYWYRQALGQGPEFLTYFNYEAQQDKSGLPNDRFSAERPEGSISTLTIQRTEQRDSAMYRCASSLGTGVGNQPQHFGDGTRLSIL.